This T cell receptor beta chain was found in a study of OX40 agonist ivuxolimab in advanced cancers. The repertoire was sequenced with immunoSEQ multiplex PCR; TCRdb's copy has only in-frame clones and lacks some. The sample lists some 70,000 clones, 91% occurring once. This CDR3 is built from 15 residues. Per the germline V gene, CDR1 is SGHTA and CDR2 is FQGNSA. V was shortened by 2 bases and J by 6 bases, with 16 bases between the two germline ends. The J gene is TRBJ1-2, the V gene TRBV7-2; D unresolved. The source was CD4+ or CD8+ T cells sorted from blood, collected in a trial of the OX40 agonist ivuxolimab. This sequence originates from an adult with an advanced solid tumor such as melanoma, head and neck, liver or kidney cancer. As DNA, the CDR3 is TGTGCCAGCAGCTTATATTTCTTTGGTCTGAATGGCTACACCTTC. Its translation: CASSLYFFGLNGYTF.